The clone carrying this TCR beta chain was recorded at least ten times. Its matching antigen is unknown. This sample is drawn from a study of identical twins. Broader study findings: While abundant cord blood beta clonotypes carried fewer insertions, memory repertoires showed no such pattern.

Each cDNA held unique molecular identifiers, and template switching gave it a universal primer site. TCRdb recomputed calls from the 5' RACE reads with MiXCR, one row per CDR3 protein. The table has approximately 500,000 distinct CDR3 sequences, approximately 16% seen once; the top ten hold 0.44%. These records were also assigned to another study, of yellow fever vaccine responses in identical twins. That source notes: The authors reported partly convergent, partly personalized vaccine responses in identical twins.

The sequence was collected from a woman aged 18-29 years in good health. Sample: CD4+ T cells sorted from blood.

The CDR3 region is CASRTGTGLSEQYF. The CDR3 DNA reads TGTGCCAGCAGAACCGGGACAGGGCTATCCGAGCAGTACTTC. The rearrangement joins TRBV12-3 or TRBV12-4 to TRBJ2-7, with 9 nucleotides matching TRBD1. CDR3 length equals 14 residues. The junction had 9 bases not matched to a gene; V was cut back by 6 bases and J by 6 bases.